This TCR beta chain stems from a study of tumor-infiltrating lymphocytes in primary liver carcinoma. Study details: Yields of productive TCRbeta reads ranged from roughly 3.5 to 7.5 million per sample and were similar across tissue types. Overall study results and limits: Tumor tissue displayed a significantly greater top-250-clone fraction than blood (p = 0.039).

Germline assignment: CDR1 ENHRY and CDR2 SYGVKD. The CDR3 length is 15 residues. Constant-region priming of approximately 500 ng total RNA yielded TCR beta cDNA. Three-round nested multiplex PCR performed with slightly modified ARM-PCR produced the TCR beta libraries. Researchers ran the first two PCR rounds for roughly 10 cycles each with TRBV1-TRBV30 forward primers and a C-beta reverse primer. MiXCR, run by TCRdb on the multiplex PCR reads, gives a single entry per CDR3 protein. The repertoire holds 310,000 or so distinct CDR3 sequences, with around 60% as singletons. RNA isolated from unsorted whole blood supplied the blood RNA, with germline DNA also extracted. Chronic HBV infection was present, with no prior treatment. To note about this clonotype: Its antigen is currently unknown. Germline is not matched at one junction end, which may reflect a read error.

V and J are TRBV10-3 and TRBJ2-7; D is possibly TRBD1 or TRBD2 (5 bases each). The material sequenced was peripheral blood. The sequence derives from a middle-aged man with primary liver carcinoma and hepatitis B virus infection. The CDR3 DNA reads TGTGCCACCAGTGGAACCGGGACCGAGTCCTACGAGCAGTACTTC. This gives the protein CATSGTGTESYEQYF.